This is a list of T cell receptor beta chains from one sample in a study of T cells in Graves' hyperthyroidism and ophthalmopathy. TCRdb recomputed calls from the multiplex PCR reads with MiXCR, one row per CDR3 protein. The sample consists of roughly 700,000 distinct CDR3 sequences, about 35% of them appearing once. The material sequenced was blood. These receptor sequences come from a woman aged 40 to 55 with Graves' hyperthyroidism. Both conserved end residues are part of each CDR3. Fields, in order: D gene, J gene, V gene, clone size, CDR3 protein, CDR3 DNA. D genes are given only for firm matches. Not all rows give a size; the values are once, few, many and, for expanded clones, a class.

.	TRBJ1-2	TRBV6-5	many	CASSYSLEANYGYTF	TGTGCCAGCAGTTACTCATTAGAAGCTAACTATGGCTACACCTTC
.	TRBJ2-7	TRBV7-2	.	CASSPRRVGSLYEQYF	TGTGCCAGCAGCCCCCGTCGGGTCGGGAGTTTGTACGAGCAGTACTTC
.	TRBJ2-3	TRBV20-1	once	CSAAVGAQSTDTQYF	TGCAGTGCTGCCGTTGGGGCACAAAGCACAGATACGCAGTATTTT
.	TRBJ2-6	TRBV11-2	many	CASSLIASGANVLTF	TGTGCCAGCAGCTTAATTGCCTCTGGGGCCAACGTCCTGACTTTC
TRBD1	TRBJ2-7	TRBV4-1	.	CASSHYRDSDYEQYF	TGCGCCAGCAGCCATTACCGGGACAGCGACTACGAGCAGTACTTC
.	TRBJ2-5	TRBV6-6	.	CASSYGTAIQETQYF	TGTGCCAGCAGTTACGGGACTGCCATTCAAGAGACCCAGTACTTC
TRBD1	TRBJ1-5	TRBV20-1	.	CSARDLRTGGDQPQHF	TGCAGTGCTAGAGATCTCCGGACAGGGGGGGATCAGCCCCAGCATTTT
.	TRBJ2-7	TRBV20-1	.	CSARDGASSPGEQYF	TGCAGTGCTAGGGATGGGGCTAGCAGTCCGGGGGAGCAGTACTTC
TRBD1	TRBJ1-1	TRBV19	.	CASKTGELRWGTEAFF	TGTGCCAGCAAGACAGGGGAATTAAGATGGGGCACTGAAGCTTTCTTT
TRBD2	TRBJ2-3	TRBV20-1	few	CSAQIPRGLAGDTQYF	TGCAGTGCTCAGATACCCCGCGGACTAGCGGGAGATACGCAGTATTTT
.	TRBJ2-1	TRBV20-1	many	CSASWGRNEQFF	TGCAGTGCCAGCTGGGGGCGCAATGAGCAGTTCTTC
.	TRBJ1-6	TRBV7-9	few	CASSLPGTYNSPLHF	TGTGCCAGCAGCTTACCAGGCACCTATAATTCACCCCTCCACTTT
TRBD1	TRBJ1-6	TRBV20-1	many	CSARPPGQGLSPLHF	TGCAGTGCTAGACCCCCGGGACAGGGACTGAGTCCCCTCCACTTT
.	TRBJ2-3	TRBV7-9	few	CASSSGLATDTQYF	TGTGCCAGCAGCTCGGGACTCGCCACAGATACGCAGTATTTT
TRBD1	TRBJ1-5	TRBV2	once	CASSQGGRDQPQRF	TGTGCCAGCAGCCAGGGGGGGAGGGATCAGCCCCAGCGTTTT
.	TRBJ1-1	TRBV10-2	.	CASSDLLGTMNTEAFF	TGCGCCAGCAGTGACCTCCTCGGGACGATGAACACCGAAGCTTTCTTT
.	TRBJ2-7	TRBV20-1	.	CSALRDSSPYEQYF	TGCAGTGCTCTCCGGGACTCTTCCCCTTACGAGCAGTACTTC
.	TRBJ1-4	TRBV7-6	.	CASSLRPPSFPLGNENLFF	TGTGCCAGCAGCCTCCGCCCGCCTTCTTTTCCGTTGGGCAATGAAAACCTGTTTTTT
.	TRBJ1-6	TRBV13	few	CASSGDGESSYNSPLHF	TGTGCCAGCAGCGGAGACGGGGAGAGCTCCTATAATTCACCCCTCCACTTT
.	TRBJ1-1	TRBV4-3	few	CASSHRPQEGRNTEAFF	TGCGCCAGCAGCCACCGCCCACAGGAGGGACGGAACACTGAAGCTTTCTTT
.	TRBJ2-7	TRBV19	few	CASSLDSGSPLGEQYF	TGTGCCAGTAGTCTCGACTCCGGGTCCCCCCTGGGCGAGCAGTACTTC
.	TRBJ2-3	TRBV24-1	.	CATSAPSGADTQYF	TGTGCCACCAGTGCGCCCAGTGGCGCAGATACGCAGTATTTT
.	TRBJ2-2	TRBV7-9	.	CASSLAQYTGELFF	TGTGCCAGCAGCTTAGCGCAATACACCGGGGAGCTGTTTTTT
TRBD1	TRBJ2-6	TRBV9	.	CASSAPEQGTGGANVLTF	TGTGCCAGCAGCGCCCCCGAACAGGGGACAGGTGGGGCCAACGTCCTGACTTTC
TRBD1	TRBJ1-5	TRBV7-9	.	CASSLWQGRGRRSNQPQHF	TGTGCCAGCAGCTTGTGGCAGGGTAGGGGGCGGCGAAGCAATCAGCCCCAGCATTTT
.	TRBJ1-3	TRBV7-8	many	CASSLGGGGVGNTIYF	TGTGCCAGCAGTCTGGGGGGAGGGGGTGTTGGAAACACCATATATTTT
.	TRBJ1-2	TRBV19	.	CASSIGVINGYTF	TGTGCCAGTAGTATTGGGGTGATCAATGGCTACACCTTC
.	TRBJ2-7	TRBV9	.	CAISVNPSGYEQYF	TGTGCCATCAGCGTAAATCCGTCCGGGTACGAGCAGTACTTC
.	TRBJ1-4	TRBV28	.	CASRTGITNEKLFF	TGTGCCAGCAGAACGGGTATTACTAATGAAAAACTGTTTTTT
.	TRBJ1-1	TRBV6-1	once	CACRPTTNTDYMNTEAFF	TGTGCCTGCAGACCTACCACGAATACCGACTACATGAACACTGAAGCTTTCTTT
TRBD2	TRBJ2-5	TRBV12-3/TRBV12-4	many	CASSSGSETQYF	TGTGCCAGCTCAAGCGGGAGTGAGACCCAGTACTTC
.	TRBJ2-6	TRBV19	few	CASSIDSTPGANVLTF	TGTGCCAGTAGTATTGACAGCACACCCGGGGCCAACGTCCTGACTTTC
TRBD1	TRBJ1-6	TRBV2	.	CADPGQGGWSKNSPLHF	TGTGCTGATCCGGGACAGGGAGGCTGGTCGAAAAATTCACCCCTCCACTTT
.	TRBJ1-2	TRBV29-1	.	CSVVGRSYGYTF	TGCAGCGTAGTAGGGCGAAGCTATGGCTACACCTTC
.	TRBJ1-4	TRBV6-5	.	CASSFNRLIREKLFF	TGTGCCAGCAGTTTCAACAGGTTAATAAGGGAAAAACTGTTTTTT
TRBD2	TRBJ2-7	TRBV7-2	many	CASSLLAGVPYEQYF	TGTGCCAGCAGCTTACTCGCGGGAGTCCCCTACGAGCAGTACTTC
.	TRBJ2-5	TRBV9	many	CASSVRSGRQETQYF	TGTGCCAGCAGCGTAAGGTCCGGACGGCAAGAGACCCAGTACTTC
TRBD2	TRBJ2-2	TRBV10-3	many	CAISERQGLAYTGELFF	TGTGCCATCAGTGAGCGCCAGGGACTAGCGTACACCGGGGAGCTGTTTTTT
TRBD1	TRBJ2-7	TRBV20-1	many	CSARGTGVAYEQYF	TGCAGTGCTAGAGGGACAGGGGTTGCCTACGAGCAGTACTTC
TRBD2	TRBJ2-7	TRBV6-5	once	CASSYSTLAGAHEQYF	TGTGCCAGCAGTTACTCGACACTAGCGGGAGCCCACGAGCAGTACTTC